The next 29 T cell receptor beta chains were all read from a single sample in a study of regulatory T cells in long-lasting Graves disease. Time point: persistent/refractory GD, antithyroid drugs over 5 years with positive TRAb. Making the TCR library involved RNA that had been extracted from PBMCs. Building the TCR beta libraries relied on iRepertoire HTBI primers, and CDR3 regions underwent Arm-PCR. Each CDR3 protein is one row after TCRdb ran MiXCR on the multiplex PCR reads. The table lists 450,000 or so distinct CDR3 sequences, around 20% of them singletons. The sample in question was peripheral blood mononuclear cells (PBMCs), obtained when the disease was refractory, from a patient treated with antithyroid drugs. These receptors were taken from a female donor with Graves disease.

As concerns this clonotype: This clone may be a read error of a much larger clone one base away. This chain joins TRBV5-1 and TRBJ2-7; D perhaps matches TRBD1 (5 bases). The germline gives CDR1 SGHRS, CDR2 YFSETQ. This CDR3 has 14 amino acids. The CDR3 nucleotides are TGCGCCAGCAGCTTGGACGCAGGGCGCTACGAGCATTACTTC. It codes for CASSLDAGRYEHYF.

This clonotype showed up many times. The chain employs TRBV6-1 and TRBJ2-6; a possible D gene is TRBD1 (5 bases). This CDR3 is built from 13 residues. V lost 8 bases and J 0 bases, leaving 5 bases between the germline ends. The germline V gene has CDR1 MNHNS and CDR2 SASEGT. The CDR3 loop is CASDSSGANVLTF. As DNA, the CDR3 is TGTGCCAGCGACAGCTCTGGGGCCAACGTCCTGACTTTC.

This clonotype was detected a few times. The rearrangement uses TRBV18 and TRBJ2-5; D might be TRBD1 (5 bases). Per germline, CDR1 KGHSH and CDR2 LQKENI. CDR3 size: 14 residues. V was cut by 3 bases and J by 2 bases, with 10 bases left in between. Here the CDR3 reads CASSPVQVQETQYF. The CDR3, as DNA: TGTGCCAGCTCACCTGTACAGGTTCAAGAGACCCAGTACTTC.

This clonotype was seen repeatedly, ten times or more. The chain combines TRBV11-3 with TRBJ2-5; a weak D match, TRBD2 (6 bases). V was cut by 1 base and J by 4 bases, with 16 bases left in between. The CDR3 covers 16 residues. Germline V gene lookup returns CDR1 SGHNT and CDR2 YENEEA. The CDR3 coding sequence is TGTGCCAGCAGCTTAGGATCCGGGACTGCTCGAGAGACCCAGTACTTC. Its translation: CASSLGSGTARETQYF. Full variable domain (outside the CDR3, taken from reference TRBV11-3 and TRBJ2-5): EAGVVQSPRYKIIEKKQPVAFWCNPISGHNTLYWYLQNLGQGPELLIRYENEEAVDDSQLPKDRFSAERLKGVDSTLKIQPAELGDSAVYLCASSLGSGTARETQYFGPGTRLLVL.

The V gene is TRBV6-9, the J gene TRBJ1-1; unclear D gene. The CDR3 extends over 14 amino acids. V shed 4 bases and J shed 5 bases, with 14 bases lying between them. Per the germline V gene, CDR1 is MNHGY and CDR2 is SVAAGI. The CDR3 reads CASSLRTVGTEAFF. CDR3 bases: TGTGCCAGCAGTTTACGGACCGTGGGGACTGAAGCTTTCTTT.

The rearrangement links TRBV7-9 to TRBJ2-5, with 9 bases lining up with TRBD1. Per the germline V gene, CDR1 is SEHNR and CDR2 is FQNEAQ (reference sequence). The CDR3 sequence is 15 residues long. Trimming removed 5 bases from V and 6 bases from J; junction bases left unmatched: 10. CDR3 nucleotide sequence: TGTGCCAGCAGCCTCCTCCGGGACAGGGCGAAGACCCAGTACTTC. Translated: CASSLLRDRAKTQYF.

J is TRBJ2-4 and V is TRBV5-6; 7 positions agree with TRBD2. The CDR3 has 13 amino acids. The junction had 1 base not matched to a gene; V was cut back by 2 bases and J by 5 bases. CDR1 SGHDT and CDR2 YYEEEE come from the germline V gene. The CDR3: CASSFGGENIQYF. The CDR3 coding sequence is TGTGCCAGCAGCTTTGGGGGGGAAAACATTCAGTACTTC.

Points on this clonotype: A read error is possible here, since a much larger clone lies one base away. This chain links TRBV7-4 with TRBJ1-4; D is perhaps TRBD1 (5 bases). The germline gives CDR1 SGHVT, CDR2 SQSDAQ. V lost 6 bases to trimming and J lost 1 base, with 18 bases between them. The CDR3 runs to 17 residues. CDR3 bases: TGTGCCAGCAGTTCCGACGGGGCGGGGGTAACTAATGAAAAACTGTTTTTT. Translated: CASSSDGAGVTNEKLFF.

This clonotype has only a few counts. This chain joins TRBV18 and TRBJ2-1; D is unclear. CDR1 KGHSH and CDR2 LQKENI come from the germline V gene. The CDR3 has 12 residues. V was pared by 6 bases and J by 9 bases, with 12 bases between. CDR3 region: CASSPDWIEQFF. In DNA form, the CDR3 reads TGTGCCAGCTCGCCCGACTGGATTGAGCAGTTCTTC.

Ten or more counts support this clonotype. J is TRBJ1-1 and V is TRBV19, with D tentatively TRBD1 (5 bases). The V gene's germline CDR1 is LNHDA and CDR2 SQIVND (reference sequence). The CDR3 is made up of 14 amino acids. The germline V and J ends were trimmed by 3 bases and 0 bases, with 8 bases remaining between them. CDR3 in amino acids: CASSMQGLNTEAFF. Written as DNA, the CDR3 is TGTGCCAGTAGTATGCAGGGATTGAACACTGAAGCTTTCTTT.

This clonotype was picked up a small number of times. The rearrangement uses TRBV4-3 and TRBJ1-2; no firm D call. Between the trimmed V and J ends, which lost 0 bases and 3 bases, there was a span of 14 bases. This CDR3 has 16 residues. Germline V lookup: CDR1 LGHNA, CDR2 YSLEER. The CDR3 nucleotides are TGCGCCAGCAGCCAAGAAATCGGCGAAGAGGACTATGGCTACACCTTC. Translated, it gives CASSQEIGEEDYGYTF.

Points on this clonotype: This could be a read error, since a much larger clone is one nucleotide away. No conserved phenylalanine or tryptophan is present at the end of the CDR3, so a read error is the likely explanation. The CDR3 bases are TGTGCCAGCAGTTTAAGAGGGCTTCACGGGGAGCTGTTTCTT. It is translated as CASSLRGLHGELFL. J is TRBJ2-2 and V is TRBV28; D perhaps matches TRBD2 (5 bases). The length of the CDR3 is 14 residues. The germline V and J ends were trimmed by 2 bases and 7 bases, with 11 bases remaining between them. The germline V gene has CDR1 MDHEN and CDR2 SYDVKM.

The chain recombines TRBV5-6 with TRBJ1-2, with D possibly being TRBD1 (6 bases). V dropped 7 bases and J dropped 2 bases, with 15 bases sitting between them. Germline V lookup: CDR1 SGHDT, CDR2 YYEEEE. There are 14 residues in the CDR3. The CDR3 bases are TGTGCCAGCGCAGAACAGGGCGCGAACTATGGCTACACCTTC. Translating it yields CASAEQGANYGYTF.

This clonotype was picked up a small number of times. The chain carries TRBV9 and TRBJ2-7; 9 bases align to TRBD2. V lost 2 bases to trimming and J lost 4 bases; unmatched junction nucleotides: 13. Germline CDR1 SGDLS, CDR2 YYNGEE. The CDR3 consists of 17 residues. CDR3 region: CASSVSSGGRRGYEQYF. CDR3 nucleotides: TGTGCCAGCAGCGTGTCCAGCGGGGGGCGTCGGGGATACGAGCAGTACTTC. The full variable domain, its missing parts supplied by reference TRBV9 and TRBJ2-7, is DSGVTQTPKHLITATGQRVTLRCSPRSGDLSVYWYQQSLDQGLQFLIQYYNGEERAKGNILERFSAQQFPDLHSELNLSSLELGDSALYFCASSVSSGGRRGYEQYFGPGTRLTVT.

This chain uses TRBV6-1 with TRBJ2-7, with D perhaps matching TRBD1 or TRBD2 (7 bases each). CDR3 size: 14 residues. Germline CDR1 MNHNS, CDR2 SASEGT. V dropped 7 bases and J dropped 6 bases, with 19 bases sitting between them. The CDR3 here is CASKRGEGATEQYF. DNA of the CDR3: TGTGCCAGCAAACGTGGGGAGGGGGCAACCGAGCAGTACTTC.

Turning to this clonotype: Germline is not matched at one junction end, which may reflect a read error. V is TRBV20-1 and J is TRBJ1-1; D unclear. Per the germline V gene, CDR1 is DFQATT and CDR2 is SNEGSKA (reference sequence). The CDR3 runs 12 residues. CDR3 region: CSAVEENTGAFF. As DNA, the CDR3 is TGCAGTGCCGTGGAAGAGAACACTGGAGCTTTCTTT.

V and J are TRBV20-1 and TRBJ2-6; possibly TRBD2 for D (6 bases). V was cut by 4 bases and J by 0 bases, with 10 bases left in between. Germline CDR1 reads DFQATT; CDR2 reads SNEGSKA (reference sequence). The CDR3 is made up of 15 amino acids. In DNA, the CDR3 is TGCAGTGCTACTGGCGGGGCCTCTGGGGCCAACGTCCTGACTTTC. Amino acids: CSATGGASGANVLTF.

As regards this clonotype: A much larger clone sits a single nucleotide away, making a read error possible. The final CDR3 position lacks the conserved phenylalanine or tryptophan, pointing to a likely read error. The rearrangement joins TRBV28 to TRBJ2-5; D is uncertain. This CDR3 has 13 amino acids. Trimming removed 5 bases at V and 5 bases at J, with 12 bases between. CDR1 is MDHEN, CDR2 SYDVKM, per germline. The CDR3 coding sequence is TGTGCCAGCAGTCCACAAGCCCTGGAGACCCAGTACCTC. As protein: CASSPQALETQYL.

This clonotype has a count of ten or more. V and J are TRBV2 and TRBJ2-7; TRBD1 matches at 9 bases. This CDR3 is 14 amino acids long. Germline V lookup: CDR1 SNHLY, CDR2 FYNNEI. V shed 5 bases, J shed 3 bases, and the junction held 5 bases outside the gene matches. The CDR3 DNA follows: TGTGCCAGCAGTCTCCTGACAGGGGGCTACGAGCAGTACTTC. It is translated as CASSLLTGGYEQYF.

The sample holds one count of this clonotype. The gene calls are TRBV19 and TRBJ1-5, with D maybe TRBD1 (6 bases). Trimming shortened V by 5 bases and J by 6 bases, and 20 bases separated the two germline ends. This CDR3 region has 16 residues. Germline loops: CDR1 LNHDA, CDR2 SQIVND (reference sequence). The CDR3 DNA reads TGTGCCAGTAGTTCCCGTGGGGGCCTCTCGGGTCAGCCCCAGCATTTT. It specifies CASSSRGGLSGQPQHF.

V is TRBV25-1 and J is TRBJ2-5, with D possibly being TRBD1 (6 bases). Looked up from germline, CDR1 is MGHDK and CDR2 is SYGVNS. Trimming took 3 bases from V and 1 from J, leaving 12 bases between them. The CDR3 loop spans 15 amino acids. CDR3 loop: CASSEPRGLQETQYF. The DNA for the CDR3 is TGTGCCAGCAGTGAGCCCAGGGGCCTCCAAGAGACCCAGTACTTC. The entire variable domain, with the rest obtained from reference TRBV25-1 and TRBJ2-5, is as follows: EADIYQTPRYLVIGTGKKITLECSQTMGHDKMYWYQQDPGMELHLIHYSYGVNSTEKGDLSSESTVSRIRTEHFPLTLESARPSHTSQYLCASSEPRGLQETQYFGPGTRLLVL.

This clonotype was counted at least ten times. V usage is TRBV11-2 and J usage is TRBJ2-2; TRBD2 agrees at 10 bases. Germline lookup yields CDR1 SGHAT and CDR2 FQNNGV. Germline trimming cut 1 base from V and 6 bases from J; bases unmatched to any gene: 2. This CDR3 has 15 residues. CDR3 DNA: TGTGCCAGCAGCTTAGTTCTAGCGGGAGCCGGGGAGCTGTTTTTT. Its protein is CASSLVLAGAGELFF.

The chain joins TRBV30 to TRBJ1-5, with D maybe TRBD1 (6 bases). This CDR3 comprises 14 residues. Germline V gives CDR1 GTSNPN, CDR2 SVGIG (reference sequence). Trimming cost V 5 bases and J 0 bases, with 11 bases left between them. The DNA for the CDR3 is TGTGCCTGGGGCAGGGGCATTAGCAATCAGCCCCAGCATTTT. Its translation: CAWGRGISNQPQHF.

The chain links TRBV6-1 to TRBJ1-1, with 7 bases identical to TRBD1. The CDR3 is made up of 13 amino acids. The V gene end was trimmed by 2 bases and the J gene end by 10 bases; junction bases not matched to a gene: 7. From germline, CDR1 is MNHNS and CDR2 SASEGT. As DNA, the CDR3 is TGTGCCAGCAGTGAATTACAGGGGCTTCCAGCTTTCTTT. The encoded protein is CASSELQGLPAFF.

This clonotype came up a few times. The gene calls are TRBV28 and TRBJ1-3; D is perhaps TRBD1 (6 bases). Germline V gene data show CDR1 as MDHEN and CDR2 as SYDVKM. The CDR3 spans 18 residues. V lost 10 bases and J lost 0, with 25 bases in between. The chain's CDR3 is CATIRDIGAQPSGNTIYF. CDR3 coding DNA: TGTGCCACCATAAGGGACATCGGTGCCCAACCCTCTGGAAACACCATATATTTT.

This clonotype appeared many times. The V call is TRBV20-1, the J call TRBJ2-7; TRBD1 or TRBD2 may be the D gene (5 bases each). V was clipped by 0 bases and J by 2 bases, with 11 bases between them. From germline, CDR1 is DFQATT and CDR2 SNEGSKA (reference sequence). CDR3 length equals 14 residues. The CDR3 nucleotides read TGCAGTGCTAGAGATCTCGGGGCACCCTACGAGCAGTACTTC. Translation: CSARDLGAPYEQYF.

The CDR3 DNA reads as TGCGCCAGCAGCCACCCTGGGGAGGTGGGCAATCAGCCCCAGCATTTT. The encoded protein is CASSHPGEVGNQPQHF. This chain links TRBV4-3 with TRBJ1-5; D unresolved. The V gene's germline CDR1 is LGHNA and CDR2 YSLEER. Trimming took off 3 bases at V and 2 bases at J, with 14 bases between the two ends. The CDR3 totals 16 residues.

Many counts were recorded for this clonotype. The V gene is TRBV2, the J gene TRBJ1-1; D is unresolved. The germline V gene has CDR1 SNHLY and CDR2 FYNNEI. This CDR3 is built from 13 residues. V gave up 2 bases and J gave up 5 bases, with 9 bases separating them. DNA for the CDR3: TGTGCCAGCAGTGAATACGCGCGAACTGAAGCTTTCTTT. Translating it yields CASSEYARTEAFF.

At least ten counts were recorded for this clonotype. The chain has TRBV20-1 and TRBJ2-7; 13 nucleotides align to TRBD2. The CDR3 runs to 15 residues. The J segment lost 5 bases and the V segment lost 5 bases, leaving 9 bases of the junction unmatched. Germline CDR1 DFQATT, CDR2 SNEGSKA (reference sequence). CDR3 bases: TGCAGTGCTTCCGGACTAGCGGGAGTTTTGGACGAGCAGTACTTC. It yields the protein CSASGLAGVLDEQYF.